The T cell receptor (beta chain) under discussion was sequenced for a study of regulatory T cells in long-lasting Graves disease. Study-level points and caveats: Shared public clonotypes totalled over 2,500 in persistent patients, compared with roughly 970 in new patients.

Arm-PCR of CDR3 regions and iRepertoire HTBI primers were used to build TCR beta libraries. TCRdb re-derived calls from the multiplex PCR reads in MiXCR, one entry per CDR3 protein. The repertoire consists of hundreds of thousands of distinct CDR3 sequences, with roughly 15% occurring once and the leading ten covering about 20%. On this clonotype: Antigen unknown.

Per germline, CDR1 WNHNN and CDR2 SYGVQD (reference sequence). The CDR3 spans 14 residues. V lost 3 bases, J lost 9 bases, and 6 bases stayed unmatched. The sample's time point: newly diagnosed GD, antithyroid drugs for less than 3 months. PBMC RNA served as the TCR library source. Separately, the same data were catalogued under a study of T cells in Graves' hyperthyroidism and ophthalmopathy. That report notes: The model foresaw ophthalmopathy a median approximately 6.3 months prior to onset.

The sample in question was peripheral blood mononuclear cells (PBMCs), obtained at new diagnosis, from a patient treated with antithyroid drugs. The receptor was derived from a woman in her 30s with Graves disease. The J gene is TRBJ2-1, the V gene TRBV10-1, with 9 bases that match TRBD2. CDR3 nucleotide sequence: TGCGCCAGCAGTGAAGGACTAGCGTATAGTGAGCAGTTCTTC. This codes for CASSEGLAYSEQFF.